This T cell receptor (beta chain) appears in the sequencing data of a study of blood T cell repertoires in COVID-19. About the research overall: Some COVID-19 samples were acute and others convalescent; all came from the United States, Italy and Spain. PBMCs, B-cell-depleted T cells, or T cells were the source of the cDNA or gDNA that made up the material.

Study processing details: Amplification with reference gene primers provided the estimates of nucleated cell counts. The protocol was immunoSEQ multiplex PCR, while the TCRdb copy is restricted to in-frame clones and leaves out a portion. Clonal size and the V and J genes are those of that table, whereas D and trimming came from the DNA. This table holds roughly 70,000 clones, 60% to 85% found once. The CDR3 sequence is 15 residues long. CDR1 and CDR2 from the germline V gene are MNHEY and SVGAGI. Trimming shortened V by 2 bases and J by 0 bases, and 8 bases separated the two germline ends. The specimen sequenced was peripheral blood. This sequence joins TRBV6-5 and TRBJ1-5; D gene ambiguous. The sequence derives from a man aged 70 or older with acute or convalescent COVID-19. CDR3 in DNA: TGTGCCAGCAGTTACAGGACTGTTAGCAATCAGCCCCAGCATTTT. Amino acids: CASSYRTVSNQPQHF.